The rows below give T cell receptor beta chains drawn from one sample of a study of blood T cell repertoires in COVID-19. Sequenced by immunoSEQ multiplex PCR; TCRdb stores in-frame clones only, minus some. The sample records some 60,000 clones, approximately 78% being singletons. Sequences were obtained from peripheral blood. The receptors were sampled from a human donor in a cohort sampled during active COVID-19. Each CDR3 is given with its conserved first and last residue. The order of the fields is V gene, D gene, J gene, clone size, CDR3 length, CDR3 DNA, CDR3 protein. D genes are given only for firm matches. Where a row states a size, it is once, few, many or the class of an expanded clone; other rows omit it.

v_call: TRBV6-5
d_call: TRBD1
j_call: TRBJ2-7
clone_size: -
cdr3_length: 14
cdr3_nt: TGTGCCAGCAGTACTTCCAGGACAGGGCCCGAGCAGTACTTC
cdr3_aa: CASSTSRTGPEQYF

v_call: TRBV3-1/TRBV3-2
d_call: TRBD2
j_call: TRBJ2-5
clone_size: -
cdr3_length: 16
cdr3_nt: TGTGCCAGCAGCCTGGGACTAGCGGAGTACCAAGAGACCCAGTACTTC
cdr3_aa: CASSLGLAEYQETQYF

v_call: TRBV4-1
d_call: TRBD1
j_call: TRBJ1-1
clone_size: -
cdr3_length: 16
cdr3_nt: TGCGCCAGCAGCCGCCTCCGGACAGGGTTTGACACTGAAGCTTTCTTT
cdr3_aa: CASSRLRTGFDTEAFF

v_call: TRBV6-5
d_call: -
j_call: TRBJ2-1
clone_size: few
cdr3_length: 15
cdr3_nt: TGTGCCAGCAGCACGAGGGAAGGCTCCTACAATGAGCAGTTCTTC
cdr3_aa: CASSTREGSYNEQFF

v_call: TRBV28
d_call: TRBD1
j_call: TRBJ1-1
clone_size: once
cdr3_length: 15
cdr3_nt: TGTGCCAGCAGTTTAAGGGGACAGGGATACACTGAAGCTTTCTTT
cdr3_aa: CASSLRGQGYTEAFF

v_call: TRBV18
d_call: -
j_call: TRBJ1-2
clone_size: -
cdr3_length: 15
cdr3_nt: TGTGCCAGCTCACCGCCAACAGGGATAGGTAGGGGCTACACCTTC
cdr3_aa: CASSPPTGIGRGYTF

v_call: TRBV24-1
d_call: -
j_call: TRBJ2-7
clone_size: -
cdr3_length: 16
cdr3_nt: TGTGCCACCAGGGAGTGGGGGAGGAGGGGTTCCCACGAGCAGTACTTC
cdr3_aa: CATREWGRRGSHEQYF

v_call: TRBV6-1
d_call: -
j_call: TRBJ1-2
clone_size: -
cdr3_length: 14
cdr3_nt: TGTGCCAGCAGTGAAAGGGGAGGGACCTATGGCTACACCTTC
cdr3_aa: CASSERGGTYGYTF

v_call: TRBV5-6
d_call: TRBD2
j_call: TRBJ2-1
clone_size: -
cdr3_length: 15
cdr3_nt: TGTGCCAGCAGCTGGAGGCGGGGGGCCTACAATGAGCAGTTCTTC
cdr3_aa: CASSWRRGAYNEQFF

v_call: TRBV6-5
d_call: -
j_call: TRBJ2-5
clone_size: once
cdr3_length: 13
cdr3_nt: TGTGCCAGCACCTACCCCGGTAGAGAGACCCAGTACTTC
cdr3_aa: CASTYPGRETQYF

v_call: TRBV7-9
d_call: TRBD1
j_call: TRBJ1-6
clone_size: -
cdr3_length: 16
cdr3_nt: TGTGCCAGCAGCTCGGGACAGTTGGTCTATAATTCACCCCTCCACTTT
cdr3_aa: CASSSGQLVYNSPLHF

v_call: TRBV6-6
d_call: -
j_call: TRBJ1-1
clone_size: -
cdr3_length: 15
cdr3_nt: TGTGCCAGCAGTTACTCTCCGGGGTTGAACACTGAAGCTTTCTTT
cdr3_aa: CASSYSPGLNTEAFF

v_call: TRBV6-5
d_call: -
j_call: TRBJ2-5
clone_size: -
cdr3_length: 14
cdr3_nt: TGTGCCAGCAGTTACGCGACAGCGCAAGAGACCCAGTACTTC
cdr3_aa: CASSYATAQETQYF

v_call: TRBV12-5
d_call: TRBD1
j_call: TRBJ1-1
clone_size: once
cdr3_length: 15
cdr3_nt: TGTGCTAGTGGTATCGGACAGGGAACGAACACTGAAGCTTTCTTT
cdr3_aa: CASGIGQGTNTEAFF

v_call: TRBV28
d_call: TRBD1
j_call: TRBJ1-2
clone_size: few
cdr3_length: 12
cdr3_nt: TGTGCCAGCAGCAGGGGGACCTATGGCTACACCTTC
cdr3_aa: CASSRGTYGYTF

v_call: TRBV18
d_call: -
j_call: TRBJ2-7
clone_size: -
cdr3_length: 13
cdr3_nt: TGTGCCAGCTCACTGGGGGGTACTTACGAGCAGTACTTC
cdr3_aa: CASSLGGTYEQYF

v_call: TRBV3-1/TRBV3-2
d_call: TRBD1
j_call: TRBJ1-3
clone_size: -
cdr3_length: 14
cdr3_nt: TGTGCCAGCAGTCGACAGGGCTCTGGAAACACCATATATTTT
cdr3_aa: CASSRQGSGNTIYF

v_call: TRBV10-2
d_call: -
j_call: TRBJ1-5
clone_size: -
cdr3_length: 14
cdr3_nt: TGCGCCAGCAGTGAGTCGGGCAGCAATCAGCCCCAGCATTTT
cdr3_aa: CASSESGSNQPQHF

v_call: TRBV6-1
d_call: -
j_call: TRBJ1-5
clone_size: few
cdr3_length: 14
cdr3_nt: TGTGCCAGCAGTGATGGAGCGGGCCGTTGGGCCCAGCATTTT
cdr3_aa: CASSDGAGRWAQHF

v_call: TRBV11-3
d_call: -
j_call: TRBJ1-5
clone_size: few
cdr3_length: 13
cdr3_nt: TGTGCCAGCAGGACAGGTAGCAATCAGCCCCAGCATTTT
cdr3_aa: CASRTGSNQPQHF

v_call: TRBV18
d_call: -
j_call: TRBJ1-2
clone_size: once
cdr3_length: 14
cdr3_nt: TGTGCCAGCTCACCAAGGGGGAACGGTGATGGCTACACCTTC
cdr3_aa: CASSPRGNGDGYTF

v_call: TRBV6-5
d_call: -
j_call: TRBJ1-5
clone_size: -
cdr3_length: 14
cdr3_nt: TGTGCCAGCAGCGGCAGGGGTGGCAATCAGCCCCAGCATTTT
cdr3_aa: CASSGRGGNQPQHF

v_call: TRBV11-1
d_call: -
j_call: TRBJ2-1
clone_size: -
cdr3_length: 16
cdr3_nt: TGTGCCAGCAGCTTAATCCGGGACACTTCAACCTTTGAGCAGTTCTTC
cdr3_aa: CASSLIRDTSTFEQFF

v_call: TRBV4-3
d_call: -
j_call: TRBJ2-3
clone_size: -
cdr3_length: 15
cdr3_nt: TGCGCCAGCAGCCAAGATCCTAGCTCGGCAGATACGCAGTATTTT
cdr3_aa: CASSQDPSSADTQYF

v_call: TRBV18
d_call: -
j_call: TRBJ2-3
clone_size: few
cdr3_length: 13
cdr3_nt: TGTGCCAGCTCACCACCGTACACAGATACGCAGTATTTT
cdr3_aa: CASSPPYTDTQYF

v_call: TRBV19
d_call: TRBD1
j_call: TRBJ1-1
clone_size: -
cdr3_length: 15
cdr3_nt: TGTGCCAGTACCACCCGGGACAGGGGGACCACTGAAGCTTTCTTT
cdr3_aa: CASTTRDRGTTEAFF